This T cell receptor (beta chain) stems from a study of molecular identifiers for immune sequencing clone quantification. Study-wide background: The replicates split RNA from about 19,000 or 110,000 naive CD8 cells five ways and sequenced four. Study observations and caveats: Barcode collisions between identical TCR molecules could shrink estimates of highly expanded clone sizes.

Germline V CDR1 and CDR2: LGHNA, YSLEER. V was clipped by 1 base and J by 5 bases; unmatched bases: 8. The CDR3 is 17 residues long. TCRdb fed the PCR reads into MiXCR, producing one record per CDR3 protein. This table has approximately 90,000 distinct CDR3 sequences, 24% appearing once. Between roughly 20,000 and 1,100,000 sorted cells, with 10%, 30% or 50% RNA, yielded naive CD8 libraries. Naive CD8 T cells were picked out by sorting for CD8+CD4-CCR7+CD45RA+. About this clonotype itself: The antigen remains unidentified.

The sample was naive CD8+ T cells from blood, with Jurkat cell RNA spiked in. Specified subset: FACS-sorted CD8+CD4-CCR7+CD45RA+ naive T cells. This sequence was found in a human donor in good health. Some libraries in this study had Jurkat cell RNA spiked in. The chain uses TRBV4-3 and TRBJ2-1, with 10 nucleotides matching TRBD2. The CDR3 is CASSQVLLAGPHNEQFF. CDR3 DNA sequence: TGCGCCAGCAGCCAAGTCCTACTAGCGGGACCTCACAATGAGCAGTTCTTC.